What follows are 15 T cell receptor beta chains derived from one specimen sequenced in a study of T cell clonality in common variable immunodeficiency. Which antigens these TCRs recognize remains unknown. Study-wide results and caveats: Reportedly, TCR beta sequences from common variable immunodeficiency showed fewer deletions and N-nucleotide insertions.

Produced via immunoSEQ multiplex PCR; TCRdb's table is partial and in-frame only. The sample gives some 16,000 clones, none seen only once, and the top ten clones hold 13% to 15%. The specimen was peripheral blood mononuclear cells. The origin of the receptors is a human donor with common variable immunodeficiency.

In its sample, this clone was seen a few times. The sequence runs out 3 residues before the end of the CDR3; the remainder is reconstructed from the germline J gene. The chain links TRBV30 to TRBJ1-5; tentatively, D is TRBD1 (5 bases). CDR1 and CDR2 from the germline V gene are GTSNPN and SVGIG (reference sequence). V was shortened by 3 bases and J by 1 base, with 7 bases between the two germline ends. The CDR3 totals 13 residues. The CDR3 DNA, read in part, is TGTGCCTGGAGCGGGGGAAGCAATCAGCCC. Translation: CAWSGGSNQP. The whole CDR3 is CAWSGGSNQPQHF.

In this sample, this clone turned up a few times. From the germline J gene comes the end of the CDR3, since the read stops 3 residues before it. The chain employs TRBV7-2 and TRBJ2-3; D not resolved. This CDR3 contains 14 residues. The V end lost 0 bases, the J end lost 1 base, and 5 bases lay between the germline ends. Germline V lookup: CDR1 SGHTA, CDR2 FQGNSA. The sequenced CDR3 bases are TGTGCCAGCAGCTTAGCCCTTCGCACAGATACG. This sequence encodes CASSLALRTDT. The whole CDR3 protein reads CASSLALRTDTQYF.

As regards this clone: The read ends 3 residues before the CDR3 terminus; that terminus is restored from the germline J gene. The chain joins TRBV19 to TRBJ2-5; 7 nucleotides align to TRBD1. This CDR3 is built from 14 residues. Germline V CDR1 and CDR2: LNHDA, SQIVND (reference sequence). The junction had 8 bases not matched to a gene; V was cut back by 5 bases and J by 5 bases. CDR3 DNA, as far as it was read: TGTGCCAGTAGTGATCGACAGGGAAAGGAGACC. Translating it yields CASSDRQGKET. The entire CDR3 reads CASSDRQGKETQYF.

In this sample, this clone turned up many times. The CDR3 end is not reached by the read, which stops 3 residues before it; the germline J gene fills it in. The chain links TRBV18 to TRBJ2-5; 8 nucleotides line up with TRBD1. With 1 base clipped from V and 4 bases from J, the junction kept 14 bases outside the gene matches. Germline loops: CDR1 KGHSH, CDR2 LQKENI. The CDR3 has 18 residues. This CDR3 reads CASSPLSGSGGVRETQYF. CDR3 DNA (partial): TGTGCCAGCTCACCACTCAGCGGTTCAGGGGGCGTCAGAGAGACC.

Concerning this clone itself: The missing CDR3 end, 3 residues past where the read stops, is filled in from the germline J gene. This rearrangement joins TRBV29-1 to TRBJ2-7; 7 bases are shared with TRBD2. J gave up 0 bases and V 3 bases, and 5 bases lay outside the gene matches. The CDR3 is 14 amino acids. Germline V gene data show CDR1 as SQVTM and CDR2 as ANQGSEA. Incomplete CDR3 DNA: TGCAGCGTTGATAGATCGGGGGGCTCCTACGAG. Translation: CSVDRSGGSYE. The whole CDR3 protein reads CSVDRSGGSYEQYF.

This clone has only a few counts. The sequence runs out 3 residues before the end of the CDR3; the remainder is reconstructed from the germline J gene. The chain combines TRBV18 with TRBJ1-5; D is undetermined. This CDR3 is 13 amino acids long. Trimming took 0 bases from V and 4 from J, leaving 4 bases between them. Per the germline V gene, CDR1 is KGHSH and CDR2 is LQKENI. The part of the CDR3 DNA that was read is TGTGCCAGCTCACCACCCAGTAATCAGCCC. Translated: CASSPPSNQP. The complete CDR3 reads CASSPPSNQPQHF.

This clone has a count of ten or more. The read gets to within 3 residues of the CDR3 end, and the germline J gene fills in the rest. V is TRBV19 and J is TRBJ2-1, with D possibly matching TRBD2 (7 bases). Trimming removed 6 bases at V and 8 bases at J, with 14 bases between. CDR1 and CDR2 (germline): LNHDA, SQIVND (reference sequence). CDR3 length: 13 residues. CDR3 residues: CASSTRGGYEQFF. The sequenced CDR3 bases are TGTGCCAGTAGCACGAGGGGGGGATATGAG.

This clone came up a few times. Coverage ceases 3 residues before the CDR3 finishes, and the germline J gene fills in the end. V usage is TRBV19 and J usage is TRBJ1-2; D is undetermined. The CDR3 spans 12 residues. Germline V CDR1 and CDR2: LNHDA, SQIVND (reference sequence). This CDR3 is CASSTRLVGYTF. CDR3 bases read: TGTGCCAGTAGTACTAGACTGGTGGGC.

There are a few counts of this clone. The same CDR3 can be traced to other DNA sequences in this sample. The covered CDR3 bases are TGTGCCAGCAGCTTACTGACGAGCGGGGGCTACGAG. Residues: CASSLLTSGGYE. The full CDR3 protein reads CASSLLTSGGYEQYF. The genes are TRBV7-6 and TRBJ2-7, with 8 bases fitting TRBD2. Read data end 3 residues before the CDR3 end; the end is taken from the germline J gene. V shed 2 bases and J 3 bases; nucleotides not matched to a gene: 6. Germline V gene data show CDR1 as SGHVS and CDR2 as FNYEAQ. The length of the CDR3 is 15 residues.

As for this clone: The read ends 3 residues shy of where the CDR3 ends; the end is completed using the germline J gene. The genes are TRBV7-2 and TRBJ2-7; 8 bases match TRBD1. Trimming removed 3 bases from V and 2 bases from J; junction bases left unmatched: 3. This CDR3 region has 14 residues. In germline, CDR1 is SGHTA, CDR2 FQGNSA. CDR3 residues: CASSFGQGTYEQYF. CDR3 bases read: TGTGCCAGCAGCTTCGGACAGGGTACCTACGAG. Filled out from reference TRBV7-2 and TRBJ2-7, the complete variable domain reads GAGVSQSPSNKVTEKGKDVELRCDPISGHTALYWYRQSLGQGLEFLIYFQGNSAPDKSGLPSDRFSAERTGGSVSTLTIQRTQQEDSAVYLCASSFGQGTYEQYFGPGTRLTVT.

The sample holds a few counts of this clone. The CDR3 end is not reached by the read, which stops 3 residues before it; the germline J gene fills it in. The chain joins TRBV18 to TRBJ2-7, with D possibly TRBD2 on 7 matching bases. The ends were cut back, 1 base at V and 4 bases at J, with 11 bases in the middle. The CDR3 is made up of 14 amino acids. Germline CDR1 KGHSH, CDR2 LQKENI. The CDR3 region is CASSPQGEGYEQYF. The sequenced CDR3 bases are TGTGCCAGCTCACCACAGGGGGAGGGGTACGAG.

In this sample, this clone turned up a few times. The read ends 3 residues before the CDR3 terminus; that terminus is restored from the germline J gene. The V gene is TRBV18, the J gene TRBJ2-6; D is possibly TRBD1 (6 bases). V gave up 4 bases and J gave up 1 base, with 17 bases separating them. CDR3 size: 18 residues. CDR1 KGHSH and CDR2 LQKENI come from the germline V gene. The chain's CDR3 is CASSLINTGKSGANVLTF. Incomplete CDR3 DNA: TGTGCCAGCTCACTAATAAACACAGGGAAGTCTGGGGCCAACGTC.

This clone came up many times. The read halts 3 residues ahead of the CDR3 end, with the missing end drawn from the germline J gene. This sequence joins TRBV5-1 and TRBJ2-2, with D possibly being TRBD1 (5 bases). V gave up 0 bases and J gave up 7 bases, with 13 bases separating them. Germline CDR1 is SGHRS and CDR2 is YFSETQ. This CDR3 comprises 15 residues. This chain's CDR3 is CASSLESRVSGELFF. Partial CDR3 DNA: TGCGCCAGCAGCTTGGAGTCCAGGGTCAGCGGGGAG.

This clone came up a few times. The sequence runs out 3 residues before the end of the CDR3; the remainder is reconstructed from the germline J gene. The chain carries TRBV7-9 and TRBJ1-1; D not certain. The germline gives CDR1 SEHNR, CDR2 FQNEAQ (reference sequence). V lost 0 bases and J 0 bases, leaving 8 bases between the germline ends. The CDR3 runs 15 residues. The CDR3 sequence: CASSLAQNMNTEAFF. CDR3 DNA, as far as it was read: TGTGCCAGCAGCTTAGCGCAGAACATGAACACTGAA. The full variable domain, rest sourced from reference TRBV7-9 and TRBJ1-1, is DTGVSQNPRHKITKRGQNVTFRCDPISEHNRLYWYRQTLGQGPEFLTYFQNEAQLEKSRLLSDRFSAERPKGSFSTLEIQRTEQGDSAMYLCASSLAQNMNTEAFFGQGTRLTVV.

This clone was seen repeatedly, ten times or more. The read ends 3 residues shy of where the CDR3 ends; the end is completed using the germline J gene. This sequence joins TRBV30 and TRBJ2-1; 8 bases map to TRBD1. Trimming removed 5 bases from V and 0 bases from J; junction bases left unmatched: 0. Per germline, CDR1 GTSNPN and CDR2 SVGIG (reference sequence). The CDR3 consists of 13 residues. The CDR3: CAWDRGSYNEQFF. Incomplete CDR3 DNA: TGTGCCTGGGACAGGGGCTCCTACAATGAG.